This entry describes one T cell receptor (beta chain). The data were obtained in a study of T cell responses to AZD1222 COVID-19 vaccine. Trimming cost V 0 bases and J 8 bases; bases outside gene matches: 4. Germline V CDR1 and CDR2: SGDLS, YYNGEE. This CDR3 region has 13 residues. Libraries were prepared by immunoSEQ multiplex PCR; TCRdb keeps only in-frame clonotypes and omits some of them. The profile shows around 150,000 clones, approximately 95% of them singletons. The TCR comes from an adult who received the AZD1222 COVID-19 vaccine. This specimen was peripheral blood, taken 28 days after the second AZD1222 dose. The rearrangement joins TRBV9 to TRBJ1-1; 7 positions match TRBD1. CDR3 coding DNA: TGTGCCAGCAGCGTAGGGACAGGCCAAGAAGCTTTCTTT. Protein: CASSVGTGQEAFF.